This is a list of T cell receptor beta chains from one sample in a study of technical replicates of blood from four donors. The repertoire was sequenced with immunoSEQ multiplex PCR; TCRdb's copy has only in-frame clones and lacks some. The repertoire holds about 68,000 clones, with 95% to 98% as singletons. The sample comprised T cells isolated from PBMCs. Receptors were obtained from a human donor in good health. The CDR3 runs from the conserved cysteine through the conserved F or W. D genes are given only for firm matches.

>TRBV6-1|TRBJ2-1|TRBD2
TGTGCCAGCAGTCAAACGGGGGGTTTTTACAATGAGCAGTTCTTC
CASSQTGGFYNEQFF
>TRBV6-5|TRBJ1-1|.
TGTGCCAGCAGTTACTCGCGTCATATGAACACTGAAGCTTTCTTT
CASSYSRHMNTEAFF
>TRBV27|TRBJ1-2|.
TGTGCCAGCAGTTTAATTTCTCTTAACTATGGCTACACCTTC
CASSLISLNYGYTF
>TRBV2|TRBJ1-4|TRBD1
TGTGCCAGCAGTGAAATCGGCGAGGGGGCGAGTGAAAAACTGTTTTTT
CASSEIGEGASEKLFF
>TRBV7-9|TRBJ1-1|TRBD1
TGTGCCAGCAGCTCCTTGGGGACAGGGTGGGAAACTGAAGCTTTCTTT
CASSSLGTGWETEAFF
>TRBV29-1|TRBJ2-2|TRBD2
TGCAGCACCTACGTCGGGACTAGCGGGAGAATTACCGGGGAGCTGTTTTTT
CSTYVGTSGRITGELFF
>TRBV7-9|TRBJ1-2|TRBD1
TGTGCCAGCAGCCGCCCCGGGACAGGGGGCAAGAATGGCTACACCTTC
CASSRPGTGGKNGYTF
>TRBV6-5|TRBJ1-1|TRBD1
TGTGCCAGCAGTTACGGGACAGTGAACACTGAAGCTTTCTTT
CASSYGTVNTEAFF
>TRBV4-3|TRBJ2-5|TRBD1
TGCGCCAGCAGCCAAGATTTGGGGACAGGGGCGATGGAGACCCAGTACTTC
CASSQDLGTGAMETQYF
>TRBV14|TRBJ2-3|.
TGTGCCAGCAGCCGCGACCGACTAGTGGTCGGCACAGATACGCAGTATTTT
CASSRDRLVVGTDTQYF
>TRBV6-6|TRBJ1-1|TRBD1
TGTGCCAGCAGAACCCCAGGGGGCACTGAAGCTTTCTTT
CASRTPGGTEAFF
>TRBV7-6|TRBJ2-1|.
TGTGCCAGCAGCTTAGCGGGAGTATCCTACAATGAGCAGTTCTTC
CASSLAGVSYNEQFF
>TRBV11-2|TRBJ2-5|TRBD2
TGTGCCAGCAGCCTCCAACGACTAGCGGGAGGAGAGACCCAGTACTTC
CASSLQRLAGGETQYF
>TRBV7-2|TRBJ1-2|TRBD1
TGTGCCAGCAGCTTAGTAGGGACAGATAATTATGGCTACACCTTC
CASSLVGTDNYGYTF
>TRBV28|TRBJ2-2|TRBD1
TGTGCCAGCAGTTTAGCCGGGACAGGGAACACCGGGGAGCTGTTTTTT
CASSLAGTGNTGELFF
>TRBV7-8|TRBJ1-5|TRBD1
TGTGCCAGCAGCTTATCCAATACAAGACGGACAGGGATTCGGGATCAGCCCCAGCATTTT
CASSLSNTRRTGIRDQPQHF
>TRBV27|TRBJ1-1|.
TGTGCCAGCCGGCGGGGGGGAGACACTGAAGCTTTCTTT
CASRRGGDTEAFF
>TRBV6-6|TRBJ2-5|TRBD1
TGTGCCAGCAGTTGGGACAGGAACCAAGAGACCCAGTACTTC
CASSWDRNQETQYF
>TRBV12-5|TRBJ2-2|.
TGTGCTAGTGGTTTGGTGAGATCCGGGGAGCTGTTTTTT
CASGLVRSGELFF
>TRBV7-8|TRBJ2-7|.
TGTGCCAGCAGCTTAAACGTAGCCTACGAGCAGTACTTC
CASSLNVAYEQYF
>TRBV7-8|TRBJ1-2|.
TGTGCCAGCAGCCCGACCCGCGGGGGCTTTAGCCCCTATGGCTACACCTTC
CASSPTRGGFSPYGYTF
>TRBV7-3|TRBJ2-7|TRBD2
TGTGCCAGCAGCGAGGGACTAGCGGGGTTGCAGTACTTC
CASSEGLAGLQYF
>TRBV4-2|TRBJ2-7|TRBD2
TGTGCCAGCAGCCGCAACGACAGGGGAGGGCCGGGACTAGCGGGAGGGGGCTCCTACGAGCAGTACTTC
CASSRNDRGGPGLAGGGSYEQYF